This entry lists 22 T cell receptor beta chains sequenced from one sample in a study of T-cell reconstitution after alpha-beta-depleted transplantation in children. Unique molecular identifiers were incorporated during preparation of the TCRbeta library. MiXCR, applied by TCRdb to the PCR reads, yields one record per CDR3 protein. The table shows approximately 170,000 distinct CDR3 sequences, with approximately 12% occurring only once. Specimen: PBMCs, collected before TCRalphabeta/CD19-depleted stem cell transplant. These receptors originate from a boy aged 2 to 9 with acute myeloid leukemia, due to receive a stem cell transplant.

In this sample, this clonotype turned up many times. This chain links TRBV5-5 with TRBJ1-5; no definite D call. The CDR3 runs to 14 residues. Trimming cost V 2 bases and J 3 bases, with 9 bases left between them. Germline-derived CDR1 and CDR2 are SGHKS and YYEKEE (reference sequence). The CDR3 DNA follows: TGTGCCAGCAGCTTATGGGGATACAATCAGCCCCAGCATTTT. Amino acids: CASSLWGYNQPQHF.

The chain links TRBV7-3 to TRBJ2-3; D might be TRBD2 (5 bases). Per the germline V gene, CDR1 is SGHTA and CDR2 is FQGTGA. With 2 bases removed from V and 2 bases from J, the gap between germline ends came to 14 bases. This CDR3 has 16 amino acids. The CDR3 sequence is CASSLVGGRDTDTQYF. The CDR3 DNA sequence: TGTGCCAGCAGCTTAGTCGGTGGGAGAGACACAGATACGCAGTATTTT. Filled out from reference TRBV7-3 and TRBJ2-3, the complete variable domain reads GAGVSQTPSNKVTEKGKYVELRCDPISGHTALYWYRQSLGQGPEFLIYFQGTGAADDSGLPNDRFFAVRPEGSVSTLKIQRTERGDSAVYLCASSLVGGRDTDTQYFGPGTRLTVL.

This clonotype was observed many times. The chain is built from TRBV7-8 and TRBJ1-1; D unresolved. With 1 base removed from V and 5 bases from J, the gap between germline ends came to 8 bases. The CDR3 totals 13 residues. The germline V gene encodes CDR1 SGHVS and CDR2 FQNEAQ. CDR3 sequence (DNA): TGTGCCAGCAGCTTAGTAGAGGGAACTGAAGCTTTCTTT. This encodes CASSLVEGTEAFF.

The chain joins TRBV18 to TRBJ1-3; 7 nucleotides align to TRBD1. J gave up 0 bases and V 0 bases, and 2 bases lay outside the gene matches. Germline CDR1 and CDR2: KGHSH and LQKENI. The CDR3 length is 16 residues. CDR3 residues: CASSPPTGNSGNTIYF. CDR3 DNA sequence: TGTGCCAGCTCACCACCGACAGGGAACTCTGGAAACACCATATATTTT.

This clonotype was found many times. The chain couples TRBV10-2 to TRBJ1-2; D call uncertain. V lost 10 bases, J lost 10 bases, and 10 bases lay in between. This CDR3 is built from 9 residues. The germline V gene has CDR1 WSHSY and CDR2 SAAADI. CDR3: CATGPPYTF. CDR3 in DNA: TGCGCCACTGGACCACCCTACACCTTC.

The CDR3 spells CASSLVSDGRQETQYF. The CDR3 nucleotides are TGTGCCAGCAGCCTCGTATCCGACGGTAGACAAGAGACCCAGTACTTC. The chain carries TRBV3-1 and TRBJ2-5; D not certain. The CDR3 is made up of 16 amino acids. Looked up from germline, CDR1 is LGHDT and CDR2 is YNNKEL (reference sequence). V dropped 4 bases and J dropped 2 bases, with 17 bases sitting between them.

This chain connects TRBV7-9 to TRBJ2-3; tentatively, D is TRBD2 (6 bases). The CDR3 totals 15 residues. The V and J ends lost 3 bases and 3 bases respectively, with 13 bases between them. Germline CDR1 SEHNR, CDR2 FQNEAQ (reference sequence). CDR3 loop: CASSFGHRGTDTQYF. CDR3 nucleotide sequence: TGTGCCAGCAGCTTCGGACACCGGGGGACAGATACGCAGTATTTT. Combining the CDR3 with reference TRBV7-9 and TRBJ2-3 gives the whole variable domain DTGVSQNPRHKITKRGQNVTFRCDPISEHNRLYWYRQTLGQGPEFLTYFQNEAQLEKSRLLSDRFSAERPKGSFSTLEIQRTEQGDSAMYLCASSFGHRGTDTQYFGPGTRLTVL.

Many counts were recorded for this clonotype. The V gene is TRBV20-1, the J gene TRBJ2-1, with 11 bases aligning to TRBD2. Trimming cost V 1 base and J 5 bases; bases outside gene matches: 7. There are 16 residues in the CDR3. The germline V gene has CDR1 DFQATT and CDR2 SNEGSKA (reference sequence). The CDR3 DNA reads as TGCAGTGCTAGAGGGGCTAGCGGGAGGATGGACAATGAGCAGTTCTTC. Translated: CSARGASGRMDNEQFF.

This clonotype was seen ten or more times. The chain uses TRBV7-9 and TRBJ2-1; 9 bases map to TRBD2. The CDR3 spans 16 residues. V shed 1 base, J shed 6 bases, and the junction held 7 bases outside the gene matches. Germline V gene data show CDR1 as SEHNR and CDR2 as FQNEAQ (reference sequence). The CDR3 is CASSLVLAGSGNEQFF. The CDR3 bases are TGTGCCAGCAGCTTAGTCCTAGCGGGGAGTGGCAATGAGCAGTTCTTC.

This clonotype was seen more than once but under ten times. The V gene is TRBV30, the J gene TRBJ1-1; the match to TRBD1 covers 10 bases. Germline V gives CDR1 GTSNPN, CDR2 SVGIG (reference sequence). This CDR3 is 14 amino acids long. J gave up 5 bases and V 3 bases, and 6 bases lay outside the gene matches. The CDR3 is CAWRSGDRGTEAFF. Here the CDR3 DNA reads TGTGCCTGGAGATCGGGGGACAGGGGAACTGAAGCTTTCTTT.

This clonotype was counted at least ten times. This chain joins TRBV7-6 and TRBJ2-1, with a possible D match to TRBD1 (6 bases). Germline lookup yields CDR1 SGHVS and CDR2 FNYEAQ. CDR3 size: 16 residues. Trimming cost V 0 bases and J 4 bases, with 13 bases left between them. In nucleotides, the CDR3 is TGTGCCAGCAGCTTAGCGGGGGCCTTTCTTTACAATGAGCAGTTCTTC. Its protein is CASSLAGAFLYNEQFF.

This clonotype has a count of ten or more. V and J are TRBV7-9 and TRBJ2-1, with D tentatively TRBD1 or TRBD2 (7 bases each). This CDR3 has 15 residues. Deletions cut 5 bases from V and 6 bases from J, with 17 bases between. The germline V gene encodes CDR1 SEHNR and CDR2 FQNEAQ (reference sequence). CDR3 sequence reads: CASSAQGGLSNEQFF. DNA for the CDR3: TGTGCCAGCAGCGCGCAGGGGGGGCTTTCCAATGAGCAGTTCTTC.

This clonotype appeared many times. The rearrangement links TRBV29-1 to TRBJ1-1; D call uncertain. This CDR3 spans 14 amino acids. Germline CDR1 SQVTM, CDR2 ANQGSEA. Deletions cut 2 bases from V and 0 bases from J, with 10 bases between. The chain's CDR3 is CSVENSPLNTEAFF. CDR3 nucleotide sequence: TGCAGCGTTGAAAACAGCCCGCTGAACACTGAAGCTTTCTTT.

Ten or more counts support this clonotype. DNA of the CDR3: TGCGCCAGCAGCCCCGGGACAGGGGTCTACGAGCAGTACGTC. It encodes CASSPGTGVYEQYV. V usage is TRBV4-1 and J usage is TRBJ2-7; the match to TRBD1 covers 10 bases. The germline V gene has CDR1 MGHRA and CDR2 YSYEKL. The CDR3 is 14 amino acids. J lost 3 bases, V lost 4 bases, and 3 bases had no gene match.

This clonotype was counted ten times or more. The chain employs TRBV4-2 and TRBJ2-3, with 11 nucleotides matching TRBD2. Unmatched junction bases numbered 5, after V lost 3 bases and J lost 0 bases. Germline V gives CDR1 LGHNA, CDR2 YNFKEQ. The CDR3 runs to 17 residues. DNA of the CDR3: TGTGCCAGCAGCCAGGCCGGGACTAGCGGTAGCACAGATACGCAGTATTTT. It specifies CASSQAGTSGSTDTQYF.

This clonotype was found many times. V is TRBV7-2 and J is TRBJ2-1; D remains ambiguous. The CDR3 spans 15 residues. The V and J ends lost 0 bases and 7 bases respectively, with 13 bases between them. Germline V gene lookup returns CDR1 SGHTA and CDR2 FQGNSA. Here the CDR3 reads CASSLARTLGNEQFF. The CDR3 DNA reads TGTGCCAGCAGCTTAGCTAGGACCCTTGGGAATGAGCAGTTCTTC.

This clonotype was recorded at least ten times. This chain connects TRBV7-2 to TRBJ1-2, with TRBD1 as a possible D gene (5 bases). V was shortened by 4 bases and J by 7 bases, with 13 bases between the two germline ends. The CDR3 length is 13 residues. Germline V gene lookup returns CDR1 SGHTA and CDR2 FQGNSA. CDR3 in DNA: TGTGCCAGCAGCTACCGGGAGGGGAGTGGCTACACCTTC. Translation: CASSYREGSGYTF.

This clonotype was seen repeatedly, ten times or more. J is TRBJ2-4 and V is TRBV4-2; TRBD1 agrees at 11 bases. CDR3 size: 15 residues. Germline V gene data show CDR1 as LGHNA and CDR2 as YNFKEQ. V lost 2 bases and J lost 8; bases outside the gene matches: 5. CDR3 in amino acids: CASSQKGQGVDIQYF. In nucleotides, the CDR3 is TGTGCCAGCAGCCAAAAGGGACAGGGGGTTGACATTCAGTACTTC.

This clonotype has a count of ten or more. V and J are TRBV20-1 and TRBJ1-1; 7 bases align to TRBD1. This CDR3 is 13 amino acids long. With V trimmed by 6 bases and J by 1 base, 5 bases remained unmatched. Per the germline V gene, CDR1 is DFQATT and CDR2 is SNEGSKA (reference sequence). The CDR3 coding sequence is TGCAGTGCCCGTGCAGGGGGGAACACTGAAGCTTTCTTT. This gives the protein CSARAGGNTEAFF.

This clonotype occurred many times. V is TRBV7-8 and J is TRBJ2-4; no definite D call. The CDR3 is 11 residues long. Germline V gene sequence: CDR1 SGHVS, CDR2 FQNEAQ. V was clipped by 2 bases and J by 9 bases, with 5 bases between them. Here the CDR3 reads CASSLNRIQYF. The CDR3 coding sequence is TGTGCCAGCAGCTTAAATCGCATTCAGTACTTC.

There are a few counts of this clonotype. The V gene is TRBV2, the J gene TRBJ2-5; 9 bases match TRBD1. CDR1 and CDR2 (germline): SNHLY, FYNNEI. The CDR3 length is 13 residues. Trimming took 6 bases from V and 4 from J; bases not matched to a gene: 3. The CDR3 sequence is CASRQTGGETQYF. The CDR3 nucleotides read TGTGCCAGCAGACAGACAGGGGGAGAGACCCAGTACTTC. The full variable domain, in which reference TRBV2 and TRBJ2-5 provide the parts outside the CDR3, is EPEVTQTPSHQVTQMGQEVILRCVPISNHLYFYWYRQILGQKVEFLVSFYNNEISEKSEIFDDQFSVERPDGSNFTLKIRSTKLEDSAMYFCASRQTGGETQYFGPGTRLLVL.

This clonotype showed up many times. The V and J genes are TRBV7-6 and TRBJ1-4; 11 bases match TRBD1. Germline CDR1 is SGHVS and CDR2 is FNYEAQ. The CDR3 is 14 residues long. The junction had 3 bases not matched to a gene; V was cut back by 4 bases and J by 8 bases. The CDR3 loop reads CASSSGQGDEKLFF. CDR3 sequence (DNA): TGTGCCAGCAGCTCGGGACAGGGGGACGAAAAACTGTTTTTT. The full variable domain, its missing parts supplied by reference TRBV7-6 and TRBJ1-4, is GAGVSQSPRYKVTKRGQDVALRCDPISGHVSLYWYRQALGQGPEFLTYFNYEAQQDKSGLPNDRFSAERPEGSISTLTIQRTEQRDSAMYRCASSSGQGDEKLFFGSGTQLSVL.